The clone carrying this TCR beta chain was observed a few times. The antigen is not known. A second PCR of about 7 to 11 cycles used a sample-barcoded 5' primer and a J-beta primer mix. Unique molecular identifiers of 12 random nucleotides labeled each cDNA. TCRdb analysed the 5' RACE reads with MiXCR anew, one entry per CDR3 protein. The sample records about 640,000 distinct CDR3 sequences, about 43% being singletons. The sample is drawn from a study of blood T cells in healthy people across ages. Study-level points and caveats: PBMCs went unsorted, and a conclusive naive versus antigen-experienced comparison was therefore prevented.

J was trimmed by 5 bases and V by 0 bases; bases with no gene match: 6. Germline V gives CDR1 SGDLS, CDR2 YYNGEE. The CDR3 length is 16 residues. Healthy Russian Caucasian donors spanned ages about 6 to 100 years. Approximately 9 milliliters was the volume of peripheral blood drawn from each donor. The sequence came from an elderly man in good health. This chain joins TRBV9 and TRBJ2-2; 8 nucleotides match TRBD1. Sequencing was performed on blood. Here the CDR3 reads CASSVATGQATGELFF. As DNA, the CDR3 is TGTGCCAGCAGCGTAGCTACGGGACAGGCAACCGGGGAGCTGTTTTTT.